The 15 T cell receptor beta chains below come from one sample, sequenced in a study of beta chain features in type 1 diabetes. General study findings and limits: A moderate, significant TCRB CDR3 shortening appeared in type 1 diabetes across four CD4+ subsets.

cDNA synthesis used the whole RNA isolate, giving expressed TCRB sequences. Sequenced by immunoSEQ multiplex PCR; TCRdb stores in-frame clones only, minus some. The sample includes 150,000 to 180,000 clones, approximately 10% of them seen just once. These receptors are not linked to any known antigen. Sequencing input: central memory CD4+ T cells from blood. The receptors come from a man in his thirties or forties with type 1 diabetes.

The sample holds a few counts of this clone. The CDR3 protein is CSSPGEETQYF. CDR3 DNA: TGCAGTTCTCCCGGGGAAGAGACCCAGTACTTC. The rearrangement joins TRBV20-1 to TRBJ2-5, with D possibly TRBD2 on 5 matching bases. This CDR3 has 11 amino acids. V gave up 8 bases and J gave up 3 bases, with 10 bases separating them. Germline-derived CDR1 and CDR2 are DFQATT and SNEGSKA (reference sequence).

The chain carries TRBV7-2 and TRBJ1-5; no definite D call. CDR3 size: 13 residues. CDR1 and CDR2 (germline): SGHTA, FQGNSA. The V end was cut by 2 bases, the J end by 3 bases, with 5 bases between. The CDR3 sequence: CASSLPYNQPQHF. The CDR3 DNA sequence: TGTGCCAGCAGCTTACCCTACAATCAGCCCCAGCATTTT.

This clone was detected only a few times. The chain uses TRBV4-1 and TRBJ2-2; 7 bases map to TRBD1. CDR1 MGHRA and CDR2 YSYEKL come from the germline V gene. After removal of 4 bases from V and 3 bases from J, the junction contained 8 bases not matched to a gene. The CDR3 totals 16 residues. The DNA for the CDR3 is TGCGCCAGCAGCCTTAAACAGGGGTCGGACACCGGGGAGCTGTTTTTT. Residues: CASSLKQGSDTGELFF.

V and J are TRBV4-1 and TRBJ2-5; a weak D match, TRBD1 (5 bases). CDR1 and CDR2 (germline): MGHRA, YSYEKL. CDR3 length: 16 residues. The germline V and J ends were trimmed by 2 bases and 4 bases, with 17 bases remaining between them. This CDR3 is CASSQFNQGPPETQYF. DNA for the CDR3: TGCGCCAGCAGCCAATTCAACCAGGGTCCCCCAGAGACCCAGTACTTC.

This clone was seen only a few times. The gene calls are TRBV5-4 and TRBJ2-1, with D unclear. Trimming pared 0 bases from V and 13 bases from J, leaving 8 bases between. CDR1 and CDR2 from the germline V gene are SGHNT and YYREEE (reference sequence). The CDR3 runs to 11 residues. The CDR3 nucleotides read TGTGCCAGCAGCTTGGGCCTAGTACAGTTCTTC. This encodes CASSLGLVQFF.

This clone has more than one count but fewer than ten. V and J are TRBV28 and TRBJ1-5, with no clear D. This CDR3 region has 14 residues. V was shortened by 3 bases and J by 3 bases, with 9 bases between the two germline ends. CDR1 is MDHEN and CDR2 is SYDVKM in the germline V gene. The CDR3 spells CASSLRYPNQPQHF. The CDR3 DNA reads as TGTGCCAGCAGTTTGCGTTATCCCAATCAGCCCCAGCATTTT.

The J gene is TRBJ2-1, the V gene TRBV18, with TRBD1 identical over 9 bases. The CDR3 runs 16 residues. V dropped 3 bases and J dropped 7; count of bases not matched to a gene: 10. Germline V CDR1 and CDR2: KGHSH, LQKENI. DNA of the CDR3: TGTGCCAGCTCACCGAGCCGGGACAGGGTGTCGAATGAGCAGTTCTTC. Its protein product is CASSPSRDRVSNEQFF. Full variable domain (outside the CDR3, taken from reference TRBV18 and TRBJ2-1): NAGVMQNPRHLVRRRGQEARLRCSPMKGHSHVYWYRQLPEEGLKFMVYLQKENIIDESGMPKERFSAEFPKEGPSILRIQQVVRGDSAAYFCASSPSRDRVSNEQFFGPGTRLTVL.

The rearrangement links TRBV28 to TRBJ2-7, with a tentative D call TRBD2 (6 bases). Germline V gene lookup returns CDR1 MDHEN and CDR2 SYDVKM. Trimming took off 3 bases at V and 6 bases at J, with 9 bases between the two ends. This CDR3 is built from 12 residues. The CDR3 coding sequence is TGTGCCAGCAGTTTTAAGGGAGGCGAGCAGTACTTC. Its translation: CASSFKGGEQYF. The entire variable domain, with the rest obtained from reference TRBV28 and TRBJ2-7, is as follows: DVKVTQSSRYLVKRTGEKVFLECVQDMDHENMFWYRQDPGLGLRLIYFSYDVKMKEKGDIPEGYSVSREKKERFSLILESASTNQTSMYLCASSFKGGEQYFGPGTRLTVT.

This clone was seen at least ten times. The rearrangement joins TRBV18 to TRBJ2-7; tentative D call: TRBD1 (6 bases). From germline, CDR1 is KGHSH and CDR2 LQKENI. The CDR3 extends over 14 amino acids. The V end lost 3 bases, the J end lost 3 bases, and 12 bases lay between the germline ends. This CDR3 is CASSPAGALYEQYF. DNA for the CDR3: TGTGCCAGCTCACCGGCAGGGGCTCTCTACGAGCAGTACTTC.

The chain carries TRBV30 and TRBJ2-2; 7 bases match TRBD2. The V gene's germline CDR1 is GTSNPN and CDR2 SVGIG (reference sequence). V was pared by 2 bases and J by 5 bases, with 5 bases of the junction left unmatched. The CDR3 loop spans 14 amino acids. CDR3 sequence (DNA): TGTGCCTGGAGTAGGACTAGTAGGACCGGGGAGCTGTTTTTT. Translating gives CAWSRTSRTGELFF.

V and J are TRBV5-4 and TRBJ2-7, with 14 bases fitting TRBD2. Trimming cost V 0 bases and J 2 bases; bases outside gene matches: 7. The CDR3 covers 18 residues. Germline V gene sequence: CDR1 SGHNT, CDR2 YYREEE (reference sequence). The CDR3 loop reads CASSLGGTSGSRAYEQYF. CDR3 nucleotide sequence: TGTGCCAGCAGCTTGGGTGGGACTAGCGGGAGTAGGGCCTACGAGCAGTACTTC. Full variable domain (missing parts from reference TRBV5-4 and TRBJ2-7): ETGVTQSPTHLIKTRGQQVTLRCSSQSGHNTVSWYQQALGQGPQFIFQYYREEENGRGNFPPRFSGLQFPNYSSELNVNALELDDSALYLCASSLGGTSGSRAYEQYFGPGTRLTVT.

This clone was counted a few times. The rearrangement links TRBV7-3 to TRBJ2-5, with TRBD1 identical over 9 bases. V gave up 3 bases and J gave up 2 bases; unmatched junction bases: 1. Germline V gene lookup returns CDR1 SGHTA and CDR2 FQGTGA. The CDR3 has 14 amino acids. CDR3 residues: CASSLTGGQETQYF. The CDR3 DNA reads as TGTGCCAGCAGCTTGACAGGGGGTCAAGAGACCCAGTACTTC.

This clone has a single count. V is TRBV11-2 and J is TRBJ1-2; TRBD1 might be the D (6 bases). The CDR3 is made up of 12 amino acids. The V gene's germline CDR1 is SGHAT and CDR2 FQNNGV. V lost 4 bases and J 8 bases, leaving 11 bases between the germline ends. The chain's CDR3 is CASSSPDRGYTF. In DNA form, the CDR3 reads TGTGCCAGCAGCTCACCCGACAGGGGCTACACCTTC.

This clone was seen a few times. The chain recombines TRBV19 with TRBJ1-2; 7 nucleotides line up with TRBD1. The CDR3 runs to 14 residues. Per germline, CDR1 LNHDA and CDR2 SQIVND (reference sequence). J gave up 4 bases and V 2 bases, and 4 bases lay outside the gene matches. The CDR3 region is CASSIRDSLYGYTF. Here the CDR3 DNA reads TGTGCCAGTAGTATACGGGACAGTCTCTATGGCTACACCTTC.

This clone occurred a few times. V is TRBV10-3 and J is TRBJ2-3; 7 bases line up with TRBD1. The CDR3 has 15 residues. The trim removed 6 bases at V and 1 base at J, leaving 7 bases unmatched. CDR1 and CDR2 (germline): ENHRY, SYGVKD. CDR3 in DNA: TGTGCCATCAGGGCCGACAGGGTAGGCACAGATACGCAGTATTTT. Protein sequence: CAIRADRVGTDTQYF.